This T cell receptor (beta chain) was recorded in a study of regulatory T cells in long-lasting Graves disease. Library construction for TCR beta used iRepertoire HTBI primers and Arm-PCR of CDR3 regions. One entry per CDR3 protein, called by TCRdb with MiXCR from the multiplex PCR reads. Altogether a few hundred thousand distinct CDR3 sequences are present, roughly 12% being singletons, with the ten largest covering under 20%. The trim removed 3 bases at V and 6 bases at J, leaving 8 bases unmatched. The CDR3 has 16 residues. The V gene's germline CDR1 is MDHEN and CDR2 SYDVKM. This clonotype appeared many times. Documented time point: newly diagnosed GD, antithyroid drugs for less than 3 months. Preparation of the TCR library used RNA extracted from PBMCs. The same data also went into a second study, on T cells in Graves' hyperthyroidism and ophthalmopathy. That work states: Participants, patients aged 18 to 65, had newly diagnosed hyperthyroidism with a duration under 2 months.

This receptor was identified in a woman aged 18-30 years with Graves disease. The material sequenced was peripheral blood mononuclear cells (PBMCs), taken at new diagnosis, from a patient treated with antithyroid drugs. V and J are TRBV28 and TRBJ2-1, with 10 bases matching TRBD2. As DNA, the CDR3 is TGTGCCAGCAGTTTGGCCCCTAGCGGGAGTGGCAATGAGCAGTTCTTC. Translation gives CASSLAPSGSGNEQFF.